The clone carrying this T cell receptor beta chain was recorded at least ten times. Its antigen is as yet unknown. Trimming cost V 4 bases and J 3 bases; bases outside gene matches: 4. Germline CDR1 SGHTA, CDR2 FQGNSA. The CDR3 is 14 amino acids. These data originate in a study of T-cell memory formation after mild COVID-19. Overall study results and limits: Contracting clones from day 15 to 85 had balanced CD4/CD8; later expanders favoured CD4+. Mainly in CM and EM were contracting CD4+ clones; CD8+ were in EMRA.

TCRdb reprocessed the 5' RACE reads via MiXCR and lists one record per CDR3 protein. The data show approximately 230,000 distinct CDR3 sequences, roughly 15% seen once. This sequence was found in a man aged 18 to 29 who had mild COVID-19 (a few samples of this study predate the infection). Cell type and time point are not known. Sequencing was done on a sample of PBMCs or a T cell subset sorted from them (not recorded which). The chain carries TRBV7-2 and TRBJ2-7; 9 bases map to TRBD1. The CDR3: CASSSGTGFYEQYF. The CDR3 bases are TGTGCCAGCAGCTCCGGGACAGGGTTCTACGAGCAGTACTTC.